The rows below give T cell receptor beta chains drawn from one sample of a study of blood T cell repertoires in COVID-19. Sequencing used immunoSEQ multiplex PCR; TCRdb keeps in-frame clones, though not all of them. The sample records about 80,000 clones, around four fifths being singletons. Source material: peripheral blood. All receptors come from an elderly man with active or convalescent COVID-19. The CDR3 runs from the conserved cysteine through the conserved F or W. The order of the fields is CDR3 protein, CDR3 DNA, V gene, D gene, J gene, clone size. A D gene is named only where the DNA matches it firmly. Clone size is shown for a subset of rows, as once, few, many or a class of expanded clone.

cdr3_aa: CASSQAMASGANVLTF
cdr3_nt: TGTGCCAGCAGCCAAGCGATGGCCTCTGGGGCCAACGTCCTGACTTTC
v_call: TRBV4-2
d_call: .
j_call: TRBJ2-6
clone_size: .

cdr3_aa: CSVTGGLKTQYF
cdr3_nt: TGCAGCGTTACAGGGGGCTTAAAGACCCAGTACTTC
v_call: TRBV29-1
d_call: TRBD1
j_call: TRBJ2-5
clone_size: .

cdr3_aa: CASSLMTGARNEQFF
cdr3_nt: TGTGCCAGCAGCCTAATGACAGGGGCGCGGAATGAGCAGTTCTTC
v_call: TRBV14
d_call: TRBD1
j_call: TRBJ2-1
clone_size: .

cdr3_aa: CASSGVYRGAGGYTF
cdr3_nt: TGTGCCAGCAGCGGAGTGTACAGGGGAGCAGGTGGCTACACCTTC
v_call: TRBV7-2
d_call: TRBD1
j_call: TRBJ1-2
clone_size: few

cdr3_aa: CASSAFQGNTGELFF
cdr3_nt: TGTGCCAGCAGCGCCTTTCAGGGGAACACCGGGGAGCTGTTTTTT
v_call: TRBV7-9
d_call: .
j_call: TRBJ2-2
clone_size: .

cdr3_aa: CASSPTGGNNEQFF
cdr3_nt: TGTGCCAGCTCTCCCACGGGGGGGAACAATGAGCAGTTCTTC
v_call: TRBV18
d_call: TRBD2
j_call: TRBJ2-1
clone_size: .

cdr3_aa: CASSEALWGATSTDTQYF
cdr3_nt: TGTGCCAGCAGTGAAGCGCTTTGGGGAGCAACTAGCACAGATACGCAGTATTTT
v_call: TRBV6-1
d_call: .
j_call: TRBJ2-3
clone_size: .

cdr3_aa: CASSFGGNEKLFF
cdr3_nt: TGTGCCAGCAGCTTTGGAGGGAATGAAAAACTGTTTTTT
v_call: TRBV11-3
d_call: .
j_call: TRBJ1-4
clone_size: .

cdr3_aa: CASSVDRNYGYTF
cdr3_nt: TGTGCCAGCAGCGTAGACAGGAACTATGGCTACACCTTC
v_call: TRBV9
d_call: .
j_call: TRBJ1-2
clone_size: once

cdr3_aa: CASSWTGFGNTIYF
cdr3_nt: TGTGCCAGCAGCTGGACAGGGTTTGGAAACACCATATATTTT
v_call: TRBV5-6
d_call: TRBD1
j_call: TRBJ1-3
clone_size: .

cdr3_aa: CASSGGLADTQYF
cdr3_nt: TGTGCCAGCAGTGGAGGTCTCGCAGATACGCAGTATTTT
v_call: TRBV12-3/TRBV12-4
d_call: .
j_call: TRBJ2-3
clone_size: .

cdr3_aa: CASNYRSGGTYNEQFF
cdr3_nt: TGTGCCAGCAATTATAGGAGCGGGGGAACCTACAATGAGCAGTTCTTC
v_call: TRBV7-2
d_call: TRBD2
j_call: TRBJ2-1
clone_size: .

cdr3_aa: CASSVAGVPNEQFF
cdr3_nt: TGTGCCAGCAGTGTAGCGGGAGTTCCCAATGAGCAGTTCTTC
v_call: TRBV6-6
d_call: TRBD2
j_call: TRBJ2-1
clone_size: .

cdr3_aa: CASSIGLAGGGQTQYF
cdr3_nt: TGTGCCAGTAGTATAGGCCTAGCGGGAGGGGGTCAGACCCAGTACTTC
v_call: TRBV19
d_call: TRBD2
j_call: TRBJ2-5
clone_size: .

cdr3_aa: CASSPGASGPTDTQYF
cdr3_nt: TGTGCCAGCAGCCCTGGCGCCAGCGGCCCCACAGATACGCAGTATTTT
v_call: TRBV9
d_call: .
j_call: TRBJ2-3
clone_size: .

cdr3_aa: CASRETGGANGYTF
cdr3_nt: TGTGCCAGCAGGGAGACAGGGGGCGCAAATGGCTACACCTTC
v_call: TRBV6-5
d_call: TRBD1
j_call: TRBJ1-2
clone_size: once

cdr3_aa: CASSKGQLQETQYF
cdr3_nt: TGCGCCAGCTCCAAGGGACAACTCCAAGAGACCCAGTACTTC
v_call: TRBV5-1
d_call: .
j_call: TRBJ2-5
clone_size: .

cdr3_aa: CASKTGYGYTF
cdr3_nt: TGTGCCAGCAAGACAGGGTATGGCTACACCTTC
v_call: TRBV28
d_call: TRBD1
j_call: TRBJ1-2
clone_size: .